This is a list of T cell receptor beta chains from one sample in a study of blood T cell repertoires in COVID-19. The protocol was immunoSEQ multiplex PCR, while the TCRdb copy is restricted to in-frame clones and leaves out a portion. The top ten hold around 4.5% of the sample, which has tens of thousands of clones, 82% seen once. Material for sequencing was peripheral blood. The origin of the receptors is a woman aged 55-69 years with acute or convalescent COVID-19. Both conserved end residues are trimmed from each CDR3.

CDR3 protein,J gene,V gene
ASSPRGQVSGNTIY,TRBJ1-3,TRBV18
ASSLDGLHNEQF,TRBJ2-1,TRBV7-9
ASSLAMAGEAF,TRBJ1-1,TRBV5-4
ASSLDLGAGGYT,TRBJ1-2,TRBV5-1
ASSEPVAGGNYEQY,TRBJ2-7,TRBV2
ASSPEGGAHNEQF,TRBJ2-1,TRBV6-5
ASTLAGVRWNEQF,TRBJ2-1,TRBV5-4
ASSLFYGTGDGYT,TRBJ1-2,TRBV7-2
ASRIPGLRSYEQY,TRBJ2-7,TRBV11-2
ASSFSGGNTGELF,TRBJ2-2,TRBV19
ASREQGARREQY,TRBJ2-7,TRBV19
ASRTTGSYGYT,TRBJ1-2,TRBV6-5
ASSMGSGGVDETQY,TRBJ2-5,TRBV19
ASSLDLRDLHTEAF,TRBJ1-1,TRBV5-1
ASSPGSPGDIQY,TRBJ2-4,TRBV18
ASSTQQGASYEQY,TRBJ2-7,TRBV7-3
ASSLARGEQY,TRBJ2-7,TRBV7-2
ASSSGASGGANTQY,TRBJ2-3,TRBV5-1
ASSPQGPTGAF,TRBJ1-1,TRBV3-1/TRBV3-2
ASSQGVEAF,TRBJ1-1,TRBV6-5
ASSPQVAGNTIY,TRBJ1-3,TRBV11-2
ASSQEERGYT,TRBJ1-2,TRBV3-1/TRBV3-2
ASSHIIHTDTQY,TRBJ2-3,TRBV13
ASSEANRGLYYGYT,TRBJ1-2,TRBV27
ASNRQGGGDEQY,TRBJ2-7,TRBV2
AWSLLGRGRYSPLH,TRBJ1-6,TRBV30
ATSRGDPGTEAF,TRBJ1-1,TRBV15
ATSDPQDSYNEQF,TRBJ2-1,TRBV24-1
ASSWDGLAGDSDTQY,TRBJ2-3,TRBV5-1
ASRVTGGNTIY,TRBJ1-3,TRBV2
ASRIAGGPTGELF,TRBJ2-2,TRBV27
ASSPSAGYGYT,TRBJ1-2,TRBV28
ASSSQGSTDTQY,TRBJ2-3,TRBV5-1
ASSTAVSYEQY,TRBJ2-7,TRBV12-3/TRBV12-4
ASSFSGGRTDTQY,TRBJ2-3,TRBV7-9
ASARGSYEQY,TRBJ2-7,TRBV12-5
ASSAPLAGRETQY,TRBJ2-5,TRBV2
ASSDLRTGARETQY,TRBJ2-5,TRBV2
ASRPPGQGYEQY,TRBJ2-7,TRBV28
ASSSGGRETQY,TRBJ2-5,TRBV7-9
ASSQGFSTDTQY,TRBJ2-3,TRBV5-1
ASSGTGGEYGYT,TRBJ1-2,TRBV2
ASSPVAGGETQY,TRBJ2-5,TRBV3-1/TRBV3-2
ASSYGRGFYGYT,TRBJ1-2,TRBV6-5
ASSSLAGGLNEQF,TRBJ2-1,TRBV5-8
SVGLGVFEQF,TRBJ2-1,TRBV29-1
ASSLPPTGGNSPLH,TRBJ1-6,TRBV28
ASSLESGGYEQY,TRBJ2-7,TRBV7-8
ASSPRTGAYNEQF,TRBJ2-1,TRBV5-4